This T cell receptor beta chain emerged from a study of graft-versus-host responses after intestinal transplantation. Notes on this clone: Antigen unknown.

Measured with immunoSEQ multiplex PCR; TCRdb has only the in-frame clones, and not every one. The repertoire holds over 85,000 clones, with around 93% as singletons. There are 15 residues in the CDR3. CDR1 and CDR2 (germline): SGDLS, YYNGEE. Trimming pared 1 base from V and 8 bases from J, leaving 18 bases between. J is TRBJ1-1 and V is TRBV9; a weak D match, TRBD1 (5 bases). The receptor was derived from a human donor who received an intestinal transplant. The material was unstimulated CD8+ T cells sorted from spleen or lymph node cells, obtained before intestinal transplant. Here the CDR3 reads CASSVSQGATIEAFF. CDR3 nucleotide sequence: TGTGCCAGCAGCGTAAGCCAAGGGGCCACTATCGAAGCTTTCTTT.